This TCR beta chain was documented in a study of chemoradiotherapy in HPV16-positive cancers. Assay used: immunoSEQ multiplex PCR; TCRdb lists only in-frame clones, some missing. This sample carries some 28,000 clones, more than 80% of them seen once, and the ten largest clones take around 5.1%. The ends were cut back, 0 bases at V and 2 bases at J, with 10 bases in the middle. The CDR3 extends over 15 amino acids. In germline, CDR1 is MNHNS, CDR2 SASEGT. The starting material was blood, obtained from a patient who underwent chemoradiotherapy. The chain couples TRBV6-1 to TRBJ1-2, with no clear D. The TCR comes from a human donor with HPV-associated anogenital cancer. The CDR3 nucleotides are TGTGCCAGCAGTGAAGCACCAGACTACAACTATGGCTACACCTTC. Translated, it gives CASSEAPDYNYGYTF.